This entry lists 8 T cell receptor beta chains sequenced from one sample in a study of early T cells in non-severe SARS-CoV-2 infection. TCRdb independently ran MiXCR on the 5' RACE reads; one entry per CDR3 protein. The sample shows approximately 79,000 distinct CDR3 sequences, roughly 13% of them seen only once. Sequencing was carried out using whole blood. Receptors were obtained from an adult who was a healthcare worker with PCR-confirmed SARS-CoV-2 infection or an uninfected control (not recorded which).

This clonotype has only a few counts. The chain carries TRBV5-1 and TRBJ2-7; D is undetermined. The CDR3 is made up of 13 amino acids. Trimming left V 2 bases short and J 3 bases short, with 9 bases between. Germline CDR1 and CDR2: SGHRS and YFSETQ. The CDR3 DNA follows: TGCGCCAGCAGCTTAGGGATCAACTACGAGCAGTACTTC. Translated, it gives CASSLGINYEQYF.

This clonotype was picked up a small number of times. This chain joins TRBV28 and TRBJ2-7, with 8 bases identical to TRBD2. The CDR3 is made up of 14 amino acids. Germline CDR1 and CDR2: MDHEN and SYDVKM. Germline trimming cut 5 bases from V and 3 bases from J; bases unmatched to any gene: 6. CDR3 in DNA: TGTGCCAGCAGTAGAGCGGGGGTACGCTACGAGCAGTACTTC. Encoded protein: CASSRAGVRYEQYF.

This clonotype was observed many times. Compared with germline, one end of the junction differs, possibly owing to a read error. CDR3 loop: CASSTAGNAEAFF. The CDR3, as DNA: TGTGCCAGCTCCACGGCAGGGAACGCTGAAGCTTTCTTT. V and J are TRBV18 and TRBJ1-1, with a possible D match to TRBD1 (5 bases). Germline V gene sequence: CDR1 KGHSH, CDR2 LQKENI. The CDR3 extends over 13 amino acids. Supplemented by reference TRBV18 and TRBJ1-1, the full variable domain reads NAGVMQNPRHLVRRRGQEARLRCSPMKGHSHVYWYRQLPEEGLKFMVYLQKENIIDESGMPKERFSAEFPKEGPSILRIQQVVRGDSAAYFCASSTAGNAEAFFGQGTRLTVV.

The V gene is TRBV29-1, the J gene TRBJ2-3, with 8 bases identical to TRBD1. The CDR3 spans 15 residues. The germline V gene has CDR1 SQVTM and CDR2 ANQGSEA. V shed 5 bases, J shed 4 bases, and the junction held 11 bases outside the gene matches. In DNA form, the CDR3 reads TGCAGCGTTCGTGGGGCGACAGGGGAGGCAGATACGCAGTATTTT. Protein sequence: CSVRGATGEADTQYF.

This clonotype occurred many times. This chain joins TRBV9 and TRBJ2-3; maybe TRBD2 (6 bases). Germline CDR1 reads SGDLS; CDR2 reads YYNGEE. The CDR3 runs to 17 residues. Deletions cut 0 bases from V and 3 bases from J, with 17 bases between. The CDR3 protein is CASSVGGGPMGTDTQYF. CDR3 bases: TGTGCCAGCAGCGTAGGTGGAGGGCCCATGGGTACAGATACGCAGTATTTT.

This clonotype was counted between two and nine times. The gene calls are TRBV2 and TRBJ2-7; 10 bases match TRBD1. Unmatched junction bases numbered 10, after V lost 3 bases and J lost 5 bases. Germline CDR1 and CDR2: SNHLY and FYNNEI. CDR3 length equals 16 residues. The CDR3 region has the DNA TGTGCCAGCAGTGACTTAGGACAGGGGGTGCTCCACGAGCAGTACTTC. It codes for CASSDLGQGVLHEQYF.

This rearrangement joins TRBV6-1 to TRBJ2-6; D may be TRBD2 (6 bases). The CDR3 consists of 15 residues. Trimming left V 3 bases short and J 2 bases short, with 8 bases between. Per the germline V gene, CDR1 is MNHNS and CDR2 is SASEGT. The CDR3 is CASSEERAGANVLTF. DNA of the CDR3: TGTGCCAGCAGTGAGGAGCGGGCTGGGGCCAACGTCCTGACTTTC.

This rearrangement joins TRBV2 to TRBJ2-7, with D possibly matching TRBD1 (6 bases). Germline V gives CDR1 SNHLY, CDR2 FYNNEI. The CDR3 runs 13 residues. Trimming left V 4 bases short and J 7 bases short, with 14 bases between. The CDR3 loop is CASSAIAGAEQYF. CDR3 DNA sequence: TGTGCCAGCAGTGCGATTGCAGGGGCAGAGCAGTACTTC.